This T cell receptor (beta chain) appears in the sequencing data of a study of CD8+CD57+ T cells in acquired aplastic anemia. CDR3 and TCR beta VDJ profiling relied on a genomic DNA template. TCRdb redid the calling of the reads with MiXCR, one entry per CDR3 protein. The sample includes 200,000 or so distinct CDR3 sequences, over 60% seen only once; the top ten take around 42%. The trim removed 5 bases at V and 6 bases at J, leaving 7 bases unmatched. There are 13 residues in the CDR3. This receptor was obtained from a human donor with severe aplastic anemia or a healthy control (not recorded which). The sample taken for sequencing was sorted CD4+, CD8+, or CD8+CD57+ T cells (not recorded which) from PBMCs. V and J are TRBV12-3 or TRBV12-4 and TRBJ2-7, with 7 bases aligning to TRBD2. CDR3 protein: CASSGGGGSEQYF. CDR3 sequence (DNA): TGTGCCAGCAGTGGGGGGGGGGGTAGCGAGCAGTACTTC.